These T cell receptor beta chains were read from a single sample in a study of blood T cell repertoires in COVID-19. Clones were sequenced by immunoSEQ multiplex PCR, and TCRdb holds only the in-frame ones, with some missing. The sample yields under 350,000 clones, approximately 86% seen once. Sequenced: PBMCs or T cells enriched from blood (not recorded which). These receptors were collected from a woman aged 40 to 50 with acute COVID-19. CDR3s include the opening cysteine and the closing phenylalanine or tryptophan. Fields, in order: V gene, J gene, clone size, D gene, CDR3 protein, CDR3 DNA. The D gene is left open where the match is weak. Expanded clones are given a class, and other clones once, few, many or no size at all.

v_call: TRBV11-3
j_call: TRBJ2-5
clone_size: NA
d_call: NA
cdr3_aa: CASSPGEGQTQYF
cdr3_nt: TGTGCCAGCAGCCCAGGGGAGGGTCAGACCCAGTACTTC

v_call: TRBV7-9
j_call: TRBJ1-2
clone_size: NA
d_call: NA
cdr3_aa: CATSPRPTPTGGYTF
cdr3_nt: TGTGCCACTTCGCCCCGACCGACCCCTACGGGTGGCTACACCTTC

v_call: TRBV6-5
j_call: TRBJ2-7
clone_size: NA
d_call: TRBD1
cdr3_aa: CASGKTGTGAYEQYF
cdr3_nt: TGTGCCAGCGGGAAAACCGGGACAGGGGCCTACGAGCAGTACTTC

v_call: TRBV11-1
j_call: TRBJ1-5
clone_size: NA
d_call: NA
cdr3_aa: CASSLGAGQPQHF
cdr3_nt: TGTGCCAGCAGCTTAGGAGCGGGTCAGCCCCAGCATTTT

v_call: TRBV10-3
j_call: TRBJ1-5
clone_size: NA
d_call: NA
cdr3_aa: CAISEGSTSNQPQHF
cdr3_nt: TGTGCCATCAGTGAGGGCAGTACTAGCAATCAGCCCCAGCATTTT

v_call: TRBV27
j_call: TRBJ1-4
clone_size: NA
d_call: NA
cdr3_aa: CASSLEAATNEKLFF
cdr3_nt: TGTGCCAGCAGTTTAGAGGCTGCAACTAATGAAAAACTGTTTTTT

v_call: TRBV29-1
j_call: TRBJ2-1
clone_size: NA
d_call: TRBD2
cdr3_aa: CSVETSGAYNEQFF
cdr3_nt: TGCAGCGTTGAAACTAGCGGGGCCTACAATGAGCAGTTCTTC

v_call: TRBV27
j_call: TRBJ2-3
clone_size: NA
d_call: TRBD2
cdr3_aa: CASSRWTSGRVADTQYF
cdr3_nt: TGTGCCAGCAGCCGGTGGACTAGCGGGAGGGTTGCAGATACGCAGTATTTT

v_call: TRBV11-1
j_call: TRBJ2-3
clone_size: NA
d_call: TRBD1
cdr3_aa: CASSLGDRGTDTQYF
cdr3_nt: TGTGCCAGCAGCTTAGGGGACAGAGGCACAGATACGCAGTATTTT

v_call: TRBV5-4
j_call: TRBJ2-1
clone_size: NA
d_call: NA
cdr3_aa: CASSEEGGLGSYNEQFF
cdr3_nt: TGTGCCAGCAGCGAAGAGGGGGGGCTGGGCTCCTACAATGAGCAGTTCTTC

v_call: TRBV5-1
j_call: TRBJ2-5
clone_size: NA
d_call: TRBD1
cdr3_aa: CASSSGQAPVQETQYF
cdr3_nt: TGCGCCAGCAGCTCAGGACAGGCCCCCGTACAAGAGACCCAGTACTTC

v_call: TRBV29-1
j_call: TRBJ1-4
clone_size: NA
d_call: TRBD1
cdr3_aa: CSVSGTGGEKLFF
cdr3_nt: TGCAGCGTGTCCGGGACAGGGGGTGAAAAACTGTTTTTT

v_call: TRBV5-1
j_call: TRBJ2-2
clone_size: NA
d_call: NA
cdr3_aa: CASGPGRAGELFF
cdr3_nt: TGCGCCAGCGGTCCTGGGCGGGCCGGGGAGCTGTTTTTT

v_call: TRBV9
j_call: TRBJ2-1
clone_size: NA
d_call: TRBD2
cdr3_aa: CASSASPGTSGRISYNEQFF
cdr3_nt: TGTGCCAGCAGCGCCAGCCCCGGGACTAGCGGGAGGATTTCCTACAATGAGCAGTTCTTC

v_call: TRBV5-1
j_call: TRBJ2-3
clone_size: once
d_call: NA
cdr3_aa: CASHDPATVWYF
cdr3_nt: TGCGCCAGCCATGACCCCGCGACAGTGTGGTATTTT

v_call: TRBV21-1
j_call: TRBJ2-5
clone_size: NA
d_call: NA
cdr3_aa: CASRHPLGETQYF
cdr3_nt: TGTGCCAGCCGACATCCTCTCGGAGAGACCCAGTACTTC

v_call: TRBV9
j_call: TRBJ2-5
clone_size: NA
d_call: NA
cdr3_aa: CASSVDGSGETQYF
cdr3_nt: TGTGCCAGCAGCGTAGACGGGAGTGGAGAGACCCAGTACTTC

v_call: TRBV10-3
j_call: TRBJ2-2
clone_size: many
d_call: NA
cdr3_aa: CAISVLDGELFF
cdr3_nt: TGTGCCATCAGTGTACTAGATGGGGAGCTGTTTTTT

v_call: TRBV7-2
j_call: TRBJ1-5
clone_size: NA
d_call: TRBD1
cdr3_aa: CASSLGGQGREPQHF
cdr3_nt: TGTGCCAGCAGCTTAGGGGGACAGGGAAGGGAGCCCCAGCATTTT

v_call: TRBV7-3
j_call: TRBJ1-2
clone_size: once
d_call: NA
cdr3_aa: CASSLSGGTGGYTF
cdr3_nt: TGTGCCAGCAGCCTCTCGGGGGGTACGGGTGGCTACACCTTC

v_call: TRBV7-2
j_call: TRBJ1-1
clone_size: once
d_call: NA
cdr3_aa: CASSLGPGGNTEAFF
cdr3_nt: TGTGCCAGCAGCTTAGGTCCCGGGGGGAACACTGAAGCTTTCTTT

v_call: TRBV3-1/TRBV3-2
j_call: TRBJ2-7
clone_size: NA
d_call: TRBD2
cdr3_aa: CASSQVAGALNYEQYF
cdr3_nt: TGTGCCAGCAGCCAAGTAGCGGGGGCCCTCAACTACGAGCAGTACTTC

v_call: TRBV18
j_call: TRBJ1-6
clone_size: NA
d_call: TRBD1
cdr3_aa: CASSPMAGGYNSPLHF
cdr3_nt: TGTGCCAGCTCACCAATGGCAGGGGGCTATAATTCACCCCTCCACTTT

v_call: TRBV4-1
j_call: TRBJ1-1
clone_size: NA
d_call: TRBD1
cdr3_aa: CASSLSRGSPEAFF
cdr3_nt: TGCGCCAGCAGCCTAAGCAGGGGGTCCCCTGAAGCTTTCTTT

v_call: TRBV18
j_call: TRBJ1-1
clone_size: NA
d_call: NA
cdr3_aa: CASSPAPAAKNTEAFF
cdr3_nt: TGTGCCAGCTCACCGGCTCCAGCGGCAAAGAACACTGAAGCTTTCTTT

v_call: TRBV5-4
j_call: TRBJ1-1
clone_size: NA
d_call: NA
cdr3_aa: CASSLGLWANKNTEAFF
cdr3_nt: TGTGCCAGCAGCTTGGGCCTGTGGGCAAACAAGAACACTGAAGCTTTCTTT

v_call: TRBV5-4
j_call: TRBJ1-6
clone_size: NA
d_call: NA
cdr3_aa: CASSFAGSSYNSPLHF
cdr3_nt: TGTGCCAGCAGCTTCGCCGGGAGCTCCTATAATTCACCCCTCCACTTT

v_call: TRBV11-3
j_call: TRBJ1-1
clone_size: NA
d_call: NA
cdr3_aa: CASSRQVNTEAFF
cdr3_nt: TGTGCCAGCAGCAGACAGGTTAACACTGAAGCTTTCTTT

v_call: TRBV19
j_call: TRBJ1-1
clone_size: NA
d_call: NA
cdr3_aa: CASSRLTGLNTEAFF
cdr3_nt: TGTGCCAGTAGTAGATTGACAGGATTGAACACTGAAGCTTTCTTT

v_call: TRBV28
j_call: TRBJ2-5
clone_size: NA
d_call: TRBD2
cdr3_aa: CASSLGSGKTETQYF
cdr3_nt: TGTGCCAGCAGTTTAGGTAGCGGGAAAACAGAGACCCAGTACTTC

v_call: TRBV7-3
j_call: TRBJ1-5
clone_size: NA
d_call: TRBD1
cdr3_aa: CASSLYDRDRGRGVQPQHF
cdr3_nt: TGTGCCAGCAGCCTATACGACCGGGACAGGGGGCGCGGAGTCCAGCCCCAGCATTTT